These 21 T cell receptor beta chains originate from one sample sequenced in a study of technical replicates of blood from a handful of donors. Measured with immunoSEQ multiplex PCR; TCRdb has only the in-frame clones, and not every one. The sample holds about 80,000 clones, 85% to 95% seen once. Source material: T cells isolated from PBMCs. All receptors derive from a human donor in good health.

This rearrangement joins TRBV1 to TRBJ1-4. TRBV1 is flagged as a pseudogene. The CDR3 is 12 amino acids. CDR3 protein: CTSSRIGEKLFF. The CDR3 DNA sequence: TGCACCAGCAGCCGAATCGGTGAAAAACTGTTTTTT.

The chain links TRBV2 to TRBJ1-4; tentative D call: TRBD1 (5 bases). The CDR3 totals 15 residues. Germline V gives CDR1 SNHLY, CDR2 FYNNEI. Trimming cost V 2 bases and J 3 bases, with 10 bases left between them. CDR3 sequence reads: CASSERGQPNEKLFF. CDR3 in DNA: TGTGCCAGCAGTGAAAGGGGTCAGCCTAATGAAAAACTGTTTTTT.

V usage is TRBV30 and J usage is TRBJ2-7, with D maybe TRBD1 (6 bases). Germline V CDR1 and CDR2: GTSNPN, SVGIG (reference sequence). Between the trimmed V and J ends, which lost 3 bases and 7 bases, there was a span of 19 bases. The CDR3 extends over 14 amino acids. Written as DNA, the CDR3 is TGTGCCTGGAGGGGAACAGGGCCATCGGGAGAGCAGTACTTC. Translation: CAWRGTGPSGEQYF.

This clone appeared a single time. This chain joins TRBV30 and TRBJ2-3, with TRBD2 identical over 7 bases. Trimming removed 1 base from V and 3 bases from J; junction bases left unmatched: 4. This CDR3 is 14 amino acids long. Germline V gene data show CDR1 as GTSNPN and CDR2 as SVGIG (reference sequence). CDR3 region: CAWSGRGGTDTQYF. In DNA form, the CDR3 reads TGTGCCTGGAGTGGTAGGGGAGGGACAGATACGCAGTATTTT.

The V call is TRBV10-2, the J call TRBJ2-5; 7 bases are a match to TRBD2. The germline gives CDR1 WSHSY, CDR2 SAAADI. Unmatched junction bases numbered 7, after V lost 2 bases and J lost 4 bases. The CDR3 has 15 residues. The CDR3 is CASSETREAGETQYF. CDR3 sequence (DNA): TGCGCCAGCAGTGAGACTCGGGAGGCCGGAGAGACCCAGTACTTC.

This rearrangement joins TRBV9 to TRBJ2-3; D is unclear. CDR3 size: 16 residues. CDR1 is SGDLS and CDR2 is YYNGEE in the germline V gene. Between the trimmed V and J ends, which lost 4 bases and 6 bases, there was a span of 21 bases. In nucleotides, the CDR3 is TGTGCCAGCAGCTCCTACTCCGCCCTTTTATCCGATACGCAGTATTTT. Translating it yields CASSSYSALLSDTQYF.

This clone was seen only once. The chain links TRBV28 to TRBJ1-2; possibly TRBD1 for D (6 bases). This CDR3 spans 12 amino acids. Trimming cost V 7 bases and J 8 bases, with 14 bases left between them. Germline CDR1 MDHEN, CDR2 SYDVKM. Written as DNA, the CDR3 is TGTGCCAGCACCCCCACAGGGTACGGCTACACCTTC. It specifies CASTPTGYGYTF.

This chain links TRBV29-1 with TRBJ1-1; D possibly corresponds to TRBD1 (5 bases). This CDR3 spans 13 amino acids. CDR1 and CDR2 (germline): SQVTM, ANQGSEA. V lost 6 bases and J 0 bases, leaving 11 bases between the germline ends. CDR3 in amino acids: CSVGGGLNTEAFF. In DNA form, the CDR3 reads TGCAGCGTCGGGGGAGGTCTGAACACTGAAGCTTTCTTT.

For this clone: A read error likely explains this, since a far larger clone differs by one base. Other DNA sequences from this sample encode an identical CDR3 as well. The rearrangement links TRBV6-1 to TRBJ2-7; 7 bases match TRBD1. Trimming cost V 6 bases and J 3 bases; bases outside gene matches: 5. The V gene's germline CDR1 is MNHNS and CDR2 SASEGT. The CDR3 is made up of 13 amino acids. The CDR3 coding sequence is TGTGCCAGCAGAGGGGGACAGAACTACGAGCAGTACTTC. Encoded protein: CASRGGQNYEQYF.

The J gene is TRBJ2-7, the V gene TRBV4-3; tentatively, D is TRBD2 (6 bases). The CDR3 is 15 amino acids. V lost 1 base and J 6 bases, leaving 16 bases between the germline ends. The V gene's germline CDR1 is LGHNA and CDR2 YSLEER. Here the CDR3 reads CASSQVDRESSEQYF. In DNA, the CDR3 is TGCGCCAGCAGCCAAGTGGACCGGGAGTCAAGCGAGCAGTACTTC.

The chain is built from TRBV5-6 and TRBJ1-3, with a weak D call TRBD1 (6 bases). Trimming took off 4 bases at V and 0 bases at J, with 8 bases between the two ends. Germline V gene data show CDR1 as SGHDT and CDR2 as YYEEEE. The CDR3 contains 14 residues. In DNA, the CDR3 is TGTGCCAGCAGCACGACAGGCTCTGGAAACACCATATATTTT. This codes for CASSTTGSGNTIYF. Full variable domain (outside the CDR3, taken from reference TRBV5-6 and TRBJ1-3): DAGVTQSPTHLIKTRGQQVTLRCSPKSGHDTVSWYQQALGQGPQFIFQYYEEEERQRGNFPDRFSGHQFPNYSSELNVNALLLGDSALYLCASSTTGSGNTIYFGEGSWLTVV.

This clone was found once. J is TRBJ2-3 and V is TRBV21-1; the DNA was not compared with TRBD1, the D call given in the table. TRBV21-1 is noted as a pseudogene. The CDR3 covers 16 residues. Here the CDR3 reads CASSRNRGQGTDTQYF. The CDR3 nucleotides read TGTGCCAGCAGCCGAAATAGGGGGCAAGGAACAGATACGCAGTATTTT.

The chain carries TRBV11-2 and TRBJ2-7, with TRBD1 matching 8 bases. J lost 6 bases, V lost 5 bases, and 3 bases had no gene match. The germline CDR1 and CDR2 sequences are SGHAT and FQNNGV. CDR3 length: 12 residues. CDR3 in DNA: TGTGCCAGCAGCCGCGGACAGGGCGAGCAGTACTTC. This translates into CASSRGQGEQYF.

V is TRBV5-1 and J is TRBJ2-3; 10 nucleotides match TRBD2. With 4 bases clipped from V and 0 bases from J, the junction kept 11 bases outside the gene matches. The CDR3 sequence is 18 residues long. Germline V gene lookup returns CDR1 SGHRS and CDR2 YFSETQ. CDR3 region: CASSQLAGALTSTDTQYF. CDR3 sequence (DNA): TGCGCCAGCAGCCAGCTAGCGGGAGCACTGACTAGCACAGATACGCAGTATTTT.

V is TRBV2 and J is TRBJ2-4; 8 bases fit TRBD1. Germline V gene data show CDR1 as SNHLY and CDR2 as FYNNEI. This CDR3 is built from 16 residues. J was trimmed by 1 base and V by 6 bases; bases with no gene match: 8. This CDR3 reads CASREPTGEAKNIQYF. The CDR3 coding sequence is TGTGCCAGCAGAGAACCGACAGGGGAGGCCAAAAACATTCAGTACTTC.

V usage is TRBV19 and J usage is TRBJ1-2, with D uncertain. The V gene lost 9 bases and the J gene lost 7 bases, with 12 bases spanning the gap. The V gene's germline CDR1 is LNHDA and CDR2 SQIVND (reference sequence). This CDR3 is built from 11 residues. DNA for the CDR3: TGTGCCAGCCGCTGGGAGGGTGGCTACACCTTC. Its protein product is CASRWEGGYTF.

The rearrangement uses TRBV6-5 and TRBJ1-4; perhaps TRBD1 as D (5 bases). Trimming removed 4 bases from V and 4 bases from J, with 13 bases in between. The CDR3 is 15 amino acids. Per germline, CDR1 MNHEY and CDR2 SVGAGI. CDR3 sequence: CASSSPARDNEKLFF. CDR3 DNA sequence: TGTGCCAGCAGTTCCCCTGCCAGGGATAATGAAAAACTGTTTTTT.

The rearrangement joins TRBV6-1 to TRBJ1-2; 8 bases are a match to TRBD1. This CDR3 spans 14 amino acids. The trim removed 5 bases at V and 6 bases at J, leaving 8 bases unmatched. Germline loops: CDR1 MNHNS, CDR2 SASEGT. For the CDR3, the DNA is TGTGCCAGCAGTCTTAGGGACAGGCCGAATGGCTACACCTTC. It specifies CASSLRDRPNGYTF.

This chain joins TRBV5-1 and TRBJ2-5, with D tentatively TRBD2 (5 bases). CDR3 length: 13 amino acids. Trimming cost V 3 bases and J 3 bases, with 9 bases left between them. Germline assignment: CDR1 SGHRS and CDR2 YFSETQ. The CDR3 reads CASSSLEKETQYF. Written as DNA, the CDR3 is TGCGCCAGCAGCTCACTAGAGAAAGAGACCCAGTACTTC.

This clone was seen only once. The rearrangement links TRBV4-2 to TRBJ1-1; TRBD1 might be the D (5 bases). Germline CDR1 is LGHNA and CDR2 is YNFKEQ. The CDR3 consists of 16 residues. Trimming removed 1 base at V and 0 bases at J, with 12 bases between. The CDR3 reads CASSQAVDSLNTEAFF. CDR3 bases: TGTGCCAGCAGCCAAGCCGTAGACAGCTTGAACACTGAAGCTTTCTTT.

The rearrangement joins TRBV27 to TRBJ2-7, with D perhaps TRBD1 (7 bases). This CDR3 spans 14 amino acids. From germline, CDR1 is MNHEY and CDR2 SMNVEV (reference sequence). Deletions cut 3 bases from V and 2 bases from J, with 11 bases between. CDR3 DNA: TGTGCCAGCAGTTTTGGCAGGGGGGCCTACGAGCAGTACTTC. Amino acid sequence: CASSFGRGAYEQYF.